The clone carrying this T cell receptor (beta chain) showed up just a few times. This CDR3 is 14 amino acids long. V was pared by 0 bases and J by 4 bases, with 9 bases between. Germline V gene lookup returns CDR1 MNHNY and CDR2 SVGAGI (reference sequence). These data come from a study of early T cells in non-severe SARS-CoV-2 infection. Study overall: Unpaired chains resulted from sequencing bulk RNA of unsorted whole blood.

Unique molecular identifiers tagged individual cDNA molecules. TCRdb independently ran MiXCR on the 5' RACE reads; one entry per CDR3 protein. The sample contains about 69,000 distinct CDR3 sequences, roughly 13% of which appear only once. The clonotype originates from an adult who was a healthcare worker with PCR-confirmed SARS-CoV-2 infection or an uninfected control (not recorded which). The chain has TRBV6-6 and TRBJ1-2, with TRBD1 as a possible D gene (5 bases). The sample consisted of whole blood. CDR3 residues: CASSYSRQGYGYTF. The CDR3 DNA sequence: TGTGCCAGCAGTTACTCTCGGCAGGGCTATGGCTACACCTTC.